This T cell receptor beta chain was documented in a study of blood T cell repertoires in COVID-19. This clone was recorded once. Other DNA sequences in the sample encode the same CDR3. Some clones are missing from TCRdb's copy, which holds only in-frame ones; the method was immunoSEQ multiplex PCR. The table records around 160,000 clones, around nine tenths of them present only once. The V gene end was trimmed by 3 bases and the J gene end by 4 bases; junction bases not matched to a gene: 1. Germline loops: CDR1 SGHRS, CDR2 YFSETQ. CDR3 size: 13 residues. The sequenced sample was peripheral blood. This TCR was sampled from a human donor in a cohort sampled during active COVID-19. The chain employs TRBV5-1 and TRBJ2-7; 10 bases match TRBD1. CDR3 in amino acids: CASSSGQGYEQYF. CDR3 nucleotides: TGCGCCAGCAGCTCGGGACAGGGGTACGAGCAGTACTTC.